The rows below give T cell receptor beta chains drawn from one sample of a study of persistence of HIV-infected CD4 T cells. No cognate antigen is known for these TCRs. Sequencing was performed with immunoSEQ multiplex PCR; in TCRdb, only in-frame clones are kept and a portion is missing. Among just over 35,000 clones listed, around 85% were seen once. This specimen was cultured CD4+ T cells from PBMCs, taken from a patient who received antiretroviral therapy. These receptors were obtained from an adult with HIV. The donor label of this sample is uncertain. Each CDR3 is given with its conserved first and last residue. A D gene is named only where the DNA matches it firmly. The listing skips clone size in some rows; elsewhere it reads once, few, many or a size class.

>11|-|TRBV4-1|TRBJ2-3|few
TGCGCCAGCAGCCTTGGAGATACGCAGTATTTT
CASSLGDTQYF
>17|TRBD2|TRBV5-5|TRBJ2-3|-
TGTGCCAGCAGCTTGAGGCGTGGGGGGGAGAGCACAGATACGCAGTATTTT
CASSLRRGGESTDTQYF
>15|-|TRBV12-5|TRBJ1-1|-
TGTGCTAGTGGACACGGGAAAGACCGGGGCACTGAAGCTTTCTTT
CASGHGKDRGTEAFF
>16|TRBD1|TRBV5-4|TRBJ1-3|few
TGTGCCAGCAGCTCACCGGGACAGGGCTCTGGAAACACCATATATTTT
CASSSPGQGSGNTIYF
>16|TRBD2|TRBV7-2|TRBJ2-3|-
TGTGCCAGCAGCTTAGGAAGCGGGGCGGGCACAGATACGCAGTATTTT
CASSLGSGAGTDTQYF
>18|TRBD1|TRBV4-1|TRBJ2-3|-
TGCGCCAGCAGCCAGGGCACAGGGGGCGAGGACGAGACAGATACGCAGTATTTT
CASSQGTGGEDETDTQYF
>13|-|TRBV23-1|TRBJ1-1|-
TGCGCCAGCCCACCTTTAAGGGGGGCTGAAGCTTTCTTT
CASPPLRGAEAFF
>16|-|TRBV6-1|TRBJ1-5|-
TGTGCCAGCAGTGAGGCCCGCTCCTATAGCAATCAGCCCCAGCATTTT
CASSEARSYSNQPQHF
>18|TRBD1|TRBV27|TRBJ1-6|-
TGTGCCAGCAGTCCCACTACCCCAGGGGGCACCTATAATTCACCCCTCCACTTT
CASSPTTPGGTYNSPLHF
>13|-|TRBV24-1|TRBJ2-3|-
TGTGCCACCAGTGATTTAGAAGGGGATACGCAGTATTTT
CATSDLEGDTQYF
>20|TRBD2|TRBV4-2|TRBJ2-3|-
TGTGCCAGCAGCCAAGGCCTACTAGCGGGGGGCCGACCTAGCACAGATACGCAGTATTTT
CASSQGLLAGGRPSTDTQYF
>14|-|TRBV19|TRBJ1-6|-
TGTGCCAGTAGTATTGGACGGGATAATTCACCCCTCCACTTT
CASSIGRDNSPLHF
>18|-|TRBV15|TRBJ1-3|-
TGTGCCACCAGGGTCCTAGCGGCAGGGAATTTTCCTGGAAACACCATATATTTT
CATRVLAAGNFPGNTIYF
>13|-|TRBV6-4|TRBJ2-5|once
TGTGCCAGCAGTGACACGGAAGTGGGGACCCAGTACTTC
CASSDTEVGTQYF
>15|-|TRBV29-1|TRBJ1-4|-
TGCAGCGTTGGGGGGGATTCCACAACTAATGAAAAACTGTTTTTT
CSVGGDSTTNEKLFF
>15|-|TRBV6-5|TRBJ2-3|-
TGTGCCAGCGTTGCCAGGGCATTCAGCACAGATACGCAGTATTTT
CASVARAFSTDTQYF
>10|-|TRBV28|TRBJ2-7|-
TGTGCCACAACGGGGTACGAGCAGTACTTC
CATTGYEQYF
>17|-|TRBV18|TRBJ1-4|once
TGTGCCAGCTCACCACCGATTGTGGGGCGGGCTAATGAAAAACTGTTTTTT
CASSPPIVGRANEKLFF
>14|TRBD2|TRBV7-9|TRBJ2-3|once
TGTGCCAGCAGCTTAGCGGGACTAGCGGATACGCAGTATTTT
CASSLAGLADTQYF
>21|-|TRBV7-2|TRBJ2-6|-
TGTGCCAGCAGCTTAGCTCCGGGCAGGGGGGCGTATGTCTCTGGGGCCAACGTCCTGACTTTC
CASSLAPGRGAYVSGANVLTF
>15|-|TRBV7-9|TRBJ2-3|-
TGTGCCAGCAGCTTAGTGGGACCGAGAATAGATACGCAGTATTTT
CASSLVGPRIDTQYF
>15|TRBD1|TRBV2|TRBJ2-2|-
TGTGCCAGCAGTGGGACAGGCGCGAACACCGGGGAGCTGTTTTTT
CASSGTGANTGELFF
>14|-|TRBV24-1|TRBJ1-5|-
TGTGCCACCAGTGCAAACAGGGTCGATCAGCCCCAGCATTTT
CATSANRVDQPQHF
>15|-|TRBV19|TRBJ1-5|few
TGTGCCAGTAGTATAGGTGAATATAGCAATCAGCCCCAGCATTTT
CASSIGEYSNQPQHF
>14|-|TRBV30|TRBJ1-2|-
TGTGCCTGGAAATTGCAAGGGGCGAACTATGGCTACACCTTC
CAWKLQGANYGYTF
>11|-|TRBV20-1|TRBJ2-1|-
TGCAGTGCTAGACGGGGAGGTGAGCAGTTCTTC
CSARRGGEQFF
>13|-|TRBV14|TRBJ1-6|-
TGTGCCAGCAGCCAAAGGGGGAATTCACCCCTCCACTTT
CASSQRGNSPLHF
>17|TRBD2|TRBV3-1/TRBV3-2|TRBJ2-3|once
TGTGCCAGCGGTGGGACTAGCGGCTCCATTTCCACAGATACGCAGTATTTT
CASGGTSGSISTDTQYF
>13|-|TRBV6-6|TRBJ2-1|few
TGTGCCAGCAGCCGTGTGCAGGGGAGTGAGCAGTTCTTC
CASSRVQGSEQFF
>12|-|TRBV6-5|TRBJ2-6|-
TGTGCCAGCAGGTCTGGGGCCAACGTCCTGACTTTC
CASRSGANVLTF
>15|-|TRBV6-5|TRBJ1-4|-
TGTGCCAGCAGTTACTCGATGTCGGCGATTGAAAAACTGTTTTTT
CASSYSMSAIEKLFF
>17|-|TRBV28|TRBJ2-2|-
TGTGCCAGCAGTTTATTCGTCCCAGGCCAACAGGGCGGGGAGCTGTTTTTT
CASSLFVPGQQGGELFF
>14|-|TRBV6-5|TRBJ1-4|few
TGTGCCAGCAGACAGACAGCATCTAATGAAAAACTGTTTTTT
CASRQTASNEKLFF
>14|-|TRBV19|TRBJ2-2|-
TGTGCCAGTAGCGTGGGGACGAACACCGGGGAGCTGTTTTTT
CASSVGTNTGELFF
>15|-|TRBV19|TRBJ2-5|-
TGTGCCAGTAGTTTCGGCCGACTGTTCCAAGAGACCCAGTACTTC
CASSFGRLFQETQYF
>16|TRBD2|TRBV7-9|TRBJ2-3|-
TGTGCCAGCAGCTTATATGTAGCGGGGGGCAGGGATACGCAGTATTTT
CASSLYVAGGRDTQYF
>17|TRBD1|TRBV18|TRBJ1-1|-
TGTGCCAGCCAAAACACAGCAGGGGGAGGAATGAACACTGAAGCTTTCTTT
CASQNTAGGGMNTEAFF
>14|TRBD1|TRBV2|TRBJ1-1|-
TGTGCCAGCAGTCGACAGGGAAGGAACACTGAAGCTTTCTTT
CASSRQGRNTEAFF
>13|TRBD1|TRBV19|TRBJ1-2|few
TGTGCCAGTAGCTCGACAGGGATAGGAGGCTACACCTTC
CASSSTGIGGYTF
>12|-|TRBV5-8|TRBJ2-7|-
TGTGCCAGCAGCTTGGTGGTGGCAGAGCAGTACTTC
CASSLVVAEQYF
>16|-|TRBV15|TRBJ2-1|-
TGTGCCACCAGCAGAGTGAGGATAGGTTCCTACAATGAGCAGTTCTTC
CATSRVRIGSYNEQFF
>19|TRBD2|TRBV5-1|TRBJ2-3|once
TGCGCCAGCAGCCATTCGGGACTAGCGGGGATAATTAGCACAGATACGCAGTATTTT
CASSHSGLAGIISTDTQYF
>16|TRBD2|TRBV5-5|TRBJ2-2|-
TGTGCCAGCAGCTTACTAGCGGGAGGGGACACCGGGGAGCTGTTTTTT
CASSLLAGGDTGELFF
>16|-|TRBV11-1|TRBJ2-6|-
TGTGCCAGCAGCAACGCAGGACAGTCTGGGGCCAACGTCCTGACTTTC
CASSNAGQSGANVLTF
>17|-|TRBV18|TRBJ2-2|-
TGTGCCAGCTCACCACTGGCGGCAGATCAGAACACCGGGGAGCTGTTTTTT
CASSPLAADQNTGELFF
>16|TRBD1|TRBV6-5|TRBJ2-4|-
TGTGCCAGCAGTTACTCCCAGGGGGCGACCAAAAACATTCAGTACTTC
CASSYSQGATKNIQYF
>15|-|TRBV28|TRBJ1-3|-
TGTGCCAGCCACGTCCTCGGGGGCTCTGGAAACACCATATATTTT
CASHVLGGSGNTIYF
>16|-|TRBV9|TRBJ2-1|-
TGTGCCAGCAGCACCCCCGGGAGCCTTGTCTACAATGAGCAGTTCTTC
CASSTPGSLVYNEQFF
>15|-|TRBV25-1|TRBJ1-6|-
TGTGCCAGCAGTGAATTTGAGGGCTCGTCTTCACCCCTCCACTTT
CASSEFEGSSSPLHF
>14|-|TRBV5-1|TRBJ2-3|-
TGCGCCAGCAGCAGCTTGGGAAGCACAGATACGCAGTATTTT
CASSSLGSTDTQYF
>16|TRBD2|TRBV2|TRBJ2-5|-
TGTGCCAGCAGTCCCGGGACTAGCGGGGGGGCGGAGACCCAGTACTTC
CASSPGTSGGAETQYF
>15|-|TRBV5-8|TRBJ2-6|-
TGTGCCAGCAGCTTGAACGGGGATGGGGCCAACGTCCTGACTTTC
CASSLNGDGANVLTF
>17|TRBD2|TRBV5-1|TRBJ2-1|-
TGCGCCAGCAGCTTGTCCGTAGCGGGGAGCTCCTACAATGAGCAGTTCTTC
CASSLSVAGSSYNEQFF
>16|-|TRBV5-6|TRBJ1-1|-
TGTGCCAGCAGCTTTAGTGGGGGCTCCCTCGGCACTGAAGCTTTCTTT
CASSFSGGSLGTEAFF
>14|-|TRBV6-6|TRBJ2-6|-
TGTGCCAGCAGTTCCCTAGCTGGGGCCAACGTCCTGACTTTC
CASSSLAGANVLTF
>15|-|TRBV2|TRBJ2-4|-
TGTGCCAGCAGTCGGGACGTTTTAGCCAAAAACATTCAGTACTTC
CASSRDVLAKNIQYF
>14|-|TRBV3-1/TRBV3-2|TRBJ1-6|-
TGTGCCAGCAGTCGCCGGGACAATAATTCACCCCTCCACTTT
CASSRRDNNSPLHF
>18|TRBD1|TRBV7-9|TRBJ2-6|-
TGTGCCAGCAGCACAACACAGGGGGCCCTCTCTGGGGCCAACGTCCTGACTTTC
CASSTTQGALSGANVLTF
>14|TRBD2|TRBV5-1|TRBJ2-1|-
TGCGCCAGCAGCTCACCCGGGACTAGCATTGAGCAGTTCTTC
CASSSPGTSIEQFF
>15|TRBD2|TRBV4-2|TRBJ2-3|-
TGTGCCAGCAGCCAAGAGACTAGCGGCGCAGATACGCAGTATTTT
CASSQETSGADTQYF